This T cell receptor (beta chain) was found in a study of blood T cell repertoires in COVID-19. Study at large: Whether acute or convalescent, the COVID-19 samples came from the United States, Italy and Spain. From T cells, B-cell-depleted T cells, or PBMCs came the material, which was cDNA or gDNA.

Source study methods: Scientists estimated how many nucleated cells there were by amplifying reference gene primers. The repertoire was sequenced with immunoSEQ multiplex PCR; TCRdb's copy has only in-frame clones and lacks some. The V and J calls and clone size come from that table; D and trimming were worked out from the DNA. Of roughly 120,000 clones listed, roughly 85% are singletons. V was pared by 0 bases and J by 4 bases, with 7 bases between. This CDR3 is 13 amino acids long. The germline V gene encodes CDR1 GTSNPN and CDR2 SVGIG (reference sequence). The V call is TRBV30, the J call TRBJ1-3; tentative D call: TRBD1 (5 bases). Sequences were obtained from peripheral blood. The sequence came from a woman in her fifties or sixties with acute or convalescent COVID-19. The chain's CDR3 is CAWSVQAGNTIYF. The CDR3 nucleotides read TGTGCCTGGAGTGTACAGGCAGGAAACACCATATATTTT.